This entry concerns a single TCR beta chain. Its antigen is not identified. At one end the junction does not follow the germline gene, possibly because of a read error. Amplification yielded TCR beta CDR3 regions, with RNA transcripts as the source. An initial round of RT-PCR targeting the TCR CDR3 relied on the HTBI primer set. TCRdb redid the calling of the multiplex PCR reads with MiXCR, one entry per CDR3 protein. The table records some 690,000 distinct CDR3 sequences, around 16% of them present only once. This sample was included in a study of T cells in Graves' hyperthyroidism and ophthalmopathy. Study-level findings and limits: Model-based prediction identified ophthalmopathy a median around 6.5 months prior to its onset. A model of 13 V-J features distinguished ophthalmopathy from stable hyperthyroidism.

The CDR3 consists of 13 residues. The clonotype was recovered from a man over 45 with Graves' hyperthyroidism. Sequenced: blood. The rearrangement links TRBV12-3 or TRBV12-4 to TRBJ2-3; D gene ambiguous. The CDR3 bases are TGTGCCGGCAGTCCTCTAAGCTCAGATACGCAGTATTTT. Protein sequence: CAGSPLSSDTQYF.